Given below is one T cell receptor beta chain in context. Compared with germline, one end of the junction differs, possibly owing to a read error. This specimen comes from a study of CD8+CD57+ T cells in acquired aplastic anemia. There are 14 residues in the CDR3. In germline, CDR1 is SGHTA, CDR2 FQGNSA. TCR beta VDJ and CDR3 profiling used genomic DNA as template. TCRdb redid the calling of the reads with MiXCR, one entry per CDR3 protein. The sample has about 400,000 distinct CDR3 sequences; 55% to 75% are singletons. The receptor was derived from a human donor in good health, serving as a control. The genes are TRBV7-2 and TRBJ1-4; D gene unclear. The sequenced material came from sorted CD4+, CD8+, or CD8+CD57+ T cells (not recorded which) from PBMCs. CDR3 amino acids: CASSRRGARTYLQF. The CDR3 coding sequence is TGTGCCAGCAGCCGACGAGGCGCGAGAACCTACCTGCAGTTT.